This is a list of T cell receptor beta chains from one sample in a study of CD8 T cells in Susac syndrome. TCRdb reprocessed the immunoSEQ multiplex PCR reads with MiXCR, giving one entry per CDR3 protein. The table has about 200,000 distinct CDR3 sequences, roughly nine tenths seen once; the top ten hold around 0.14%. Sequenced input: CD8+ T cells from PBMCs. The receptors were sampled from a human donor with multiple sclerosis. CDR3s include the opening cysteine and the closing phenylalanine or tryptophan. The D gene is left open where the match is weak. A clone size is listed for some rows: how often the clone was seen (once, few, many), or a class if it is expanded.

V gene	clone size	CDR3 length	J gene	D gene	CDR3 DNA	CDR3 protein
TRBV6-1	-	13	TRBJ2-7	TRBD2	TGTGCCAGCAGGGGCGGGGGCTCCTACGAGCAGTACTTC	CASRGGGSYEQYF
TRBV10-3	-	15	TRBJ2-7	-	TGTGCCATCAGTGAGCCCGGGGCGAAGACCTACGAGCAGTACTTC	CAISEPGAKTYEQYF
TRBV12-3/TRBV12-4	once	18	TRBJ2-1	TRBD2	TGTGCCAGCAGTCCAGCGACTAGCGGGGAGATTTATTCAAATGAGCAGTTCTTC	CASSPATSGEIYSNEQFF
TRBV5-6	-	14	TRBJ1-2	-	TGTGCCAGCAGCTTGTCCATTCCCAACTATGGCTACACCTTC	CASSLSIPNYGYTF
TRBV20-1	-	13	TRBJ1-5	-	TGCAGTGCAGAGGGTGGGTGGGGACAGCCCCAGCATTTT	CSAEGGWGQPQHF
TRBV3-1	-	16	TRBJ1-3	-	TGTGCCAGCAGCCAAGATGGGCAGGGAGATGCAAACACCATATATTTT	CASSQDGQGDANTIYF
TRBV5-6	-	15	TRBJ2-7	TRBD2	TGTGCCAGCAGCGGGGGACTAGAAGTCTCCTACGAGCAGTACTTC	CASSGGLEVSYEQYF
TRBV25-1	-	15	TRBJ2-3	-	TGTGCCAGCAGTGAATTTGGACAGACGGCAGATACGCAGTATTTT	CASSEFGQTADTQYF
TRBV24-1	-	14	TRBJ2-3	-	TGTGCCACCAGTGATTTGCAAGGCGGGGATACGCAGTATTTT	CATSDLQGGDTQYF
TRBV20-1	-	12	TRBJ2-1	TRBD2	TGCAGTGTAGCGGGGCCGCGCAATGAGCAGTTCTTC	CSVAGPRNEQFF
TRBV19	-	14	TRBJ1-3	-	TGTGCCAGTAGTTACGACCGGGCCTGGGACACCATATATTTT	CASSYDRAWDTIYF
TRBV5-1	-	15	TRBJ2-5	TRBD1	TGCGCCAGCCAATCGGACAGGGACGGACAAGAGACCCAGTACTTC	CASQSDRDGQETQYF
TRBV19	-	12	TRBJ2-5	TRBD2	TGTGCCAGCTTTACTAGCGGGGGCATCGGAAACTTC	CASFTSGGIGNF
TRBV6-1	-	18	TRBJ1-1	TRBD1	TGTGCCAGCAGCACTCCCTTCAGGCGTCAGGGGGAAGGTCCTGAAGCTTTCTTT	CASSTPFRRQGEGPEAFF
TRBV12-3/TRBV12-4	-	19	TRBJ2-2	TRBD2	TGTGCCAGCAGTTTATGGGCTAGCGGGAGGCCGCGAGGCACCGGGGAGCTGTTTTTT	CASSLWASGRPRGTGELFF
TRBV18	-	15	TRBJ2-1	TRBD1	TGTGCCAGCTCACCAAGCGGGACAGGGGACAATGAGCAGTTCTTC	CASSPSGTGDNEQFF
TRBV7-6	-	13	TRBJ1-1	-	TGTGCCAGCAGCTTACAAGAAACCGCTGAAGCTTTCTTT	CASSLQETAEAFF
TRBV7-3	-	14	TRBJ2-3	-	TGTGCCAGCAGCTTAGGGGGATTTCGAGATACGCAGTATTTT	CASSLGGFRDTQYF
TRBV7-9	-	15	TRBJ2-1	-	TGTGCCAGCAGCTTAGGTGGGAGTGCCTACAATGAGCAGTTCTTC	CASSLGGSAYNEQFF
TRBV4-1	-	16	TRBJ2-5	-	TGCGCCAGCAGCCAAGAATTGGCAGTCCTCGAAGAGACCCAGTACTTC	CASSQELAVLEETQYF
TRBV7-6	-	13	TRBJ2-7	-	TGTGCCAGCAGCTTAGGGGAGCCCTACGAGCAGTACTTC	CASSLGEPYEQYF
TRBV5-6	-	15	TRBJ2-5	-	TGTGCCAGCGGCTGGCGGGGGCGTCAACAAGAGACCCAGTACTTC	CASGWRGRQQETQYF
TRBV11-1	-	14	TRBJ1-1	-	TGTGCCAGCAGCCTCGGATCCCAGCCCACTGAAGCTTTCTTT	CASSLGSQPTEAFF
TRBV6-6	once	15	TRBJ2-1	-	TGTGCCAGCAGTTACTCGGGGGCCTCCTACAATGAGCAGTTCTTC	CASSYSGASYNEQFF
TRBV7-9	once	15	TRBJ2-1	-	TGTGCCAGCAGCTTAGTGGGTCCCCTCTACAATGAGCAGTTCTTC	CASSLVGPLYNEQFF
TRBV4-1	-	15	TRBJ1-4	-	TGCGCCAGCAGCCAAGTCAGGACAGTTAATGAAAAACTGTTTTTT	CASSQVRTVNEKLFF
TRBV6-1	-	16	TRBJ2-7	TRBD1	TGTGCCAGCAGACTCTGGACAGGGGGCCTCGGCTACGAGCAGTACTTC	CASRLWTGGLGYEQYF
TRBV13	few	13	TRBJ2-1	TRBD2	TGTGCCAGCAGCCCCGGACTAGCGGGGGAGCAGTTCTTC	CASSPGLAGEQFF